This TCR beta chain is from a study of shared clonotypes between healthy human individuals. Study outcomes and limitations: Among a few donors, roughly 5.4% of naive CD4 clonotypes were found in common. Although depth was large, rarefaction showed that sequencing of the sorted subsets was incomplete.

The CDR3 spans 15 residues. CDR1 LNHDA and CDR2 SQIVND come from the germline V gene (reference sequence). With 1 base removed from V and 4 bases from J, the gap between germline ends came to 11 bases. Naive CD8 isolation took CD45RO-negative cells positively selected for CCR7 and excluded terminally differentiated effector memory CD45RA+ cells. A remark on this clone: Its target is not known.

Produced via immunoSEQ multiplex PCR; TCRdb's table is partial and in-frame only. The sample shows millions of clones, just under 95% of them seen only once. This chain links TRBV19 with TRBJ2-1, with a tentative D call TRBD2 (5 bases). The TCR sequence derives from a man aged 18 to 30 in good health. The sequencing input was naive CD8+ T cells sorted from blood. The CDR3 DNA is TGTGCCAGTAGTATAGCTGACCCGGGGTACAATGAGCAGTTCTTC. Protein: CASSIADPGYNEQFF.